These 31 T cell receptor beta chains were all obtained from the same sample, sequenced in a study of human T cells and chemical hapten exposure. Each CDR3 protein gets one entry after TCRdb re-called the RACE reads with MiXCR. The data contain roughly 89,000 distinct CDR3 sequences, around 9.9% of them singletons. Time point reported: patch test 3, about 24 weeks after DPC sensitization. Treatment given: therapeutic diphenylcyclopropenone sensitization with weekly scalp DPC. Specimen: whole blood, collected in connection with sensitization to the hapten diphenylcyclopropenone (DPC). The source is a woman aged 30 to 39 with alopecia areata. Some clones in this sample may be carry-over from other donors' samples.

The sample holds a few counts of this clonotype. V is TRBV4-1 and J is TRBJ1-5; no definite D call. Germline-derived CDR1 and CDR2 are MGHRA and YSYEKL. The V end was cut by 1 base, the J end by 0 bases, with 10 bases between. This CDR3 region has 16 residues. This CDR3 reads CASSQVARNSNQPQHF. In DNA, the CDR3 is TGCGCCAGCAGCCAAGTCGCACGGAATAGCAATCAGCCCCAGCATTTT.

This clonotype has at least ten counts. V is TRBV3-1 and J is TRBJ2-3, with 12 bases fitting TRBD2. Looked up from germline, CDR1 is LGHDT and CDR2 is YNNKEL (reference sequence). The CDR3 spans 19 residues. Trimming took 0 bases from V and 3 from J; bases not matched to a gene: 10. The CDR3 loop reads CASSQDPSGGALGTDTQYF. CDR3 DNA: TGTGCCAGCAGCCAAGATCCTAGCGGGGGGGCTTTGGGAACAGATACGCAGTATTTT.

This clonotype has at least ten counts. This chain connects TRBV6-2 or TRBV6-3 to TRBJ2-7; D call uncertain. The CDR3 sequence is 13 residues long. V lost 2 bases and J lost 3, with 8 bases in between. Per germline, CDR1 MNHEY and CDR2 SVGEGT. Written as DNA, the CDR3 is TGTGCCAGCAGTTACCTCCACCTCTACGAGCAGTACTTC. Its translation: CASSYLHLYEQYF.

This clonotype has ten or more counts. An end of the junction differs from the germline gene, which may be a read error. The V gene is TRBV6-2 or TRBV6-3, the J gene TRBJ1-3, with D possibly matching TRBD1 (5 bases). This CDR3 has 14 amino acids. Germline assignment: CDR1 MNHEY and CDR2 SVGEGT. This CDR3 is CASSRDSSGNTTYF. The CDR3 DNA reads as TGTGCCAGCAGCCGCGACAGCTCTGGAAACACCACATATTTT.

This clonotype was detected many times. V is TRBV4-3 and J is TRBJ2-1, with 7 nucleotides matching TRBD2. Germline trimming cut 0 bases from V and 1 base from J; bases unmatched to any gene: 6. In germline, CDR1 is LGHNA, CDR2 YSLEER. This CDR3 comprises 17 residues. The CDR3 nucleotides read TGCGCCAGCAGCCAAGACGGTGGCGGGAGTTCCTACAATGAGCAGTTCTTC. Amino acids: CASSQDGGGSSYNEQFF.

The chain links TRBV28 to TRBJ2-7; D tentatively reads TRBD1 or TRBD2 (5 bases each). The ends were cut back, 7 bases at V and 6 bases at J, with 19 bases in the middle. Germline V gives CDR1 MDHEN, CDR2 SYDVKM. The CDR3 extends over 14 amino acids. The CDR3 reads CASNIDRPGGEQYF. CDR3 nucleotide sequence: TGTGCCAGCAATATCGACAGACCTGGAGGCGAGCAGTACTTC.

This clonotype was counted ten times or more. This chain joins TRBV28 and TRBJ2-7; D is perhaps TRBD1 or TRBD2 (5 bases each). Trimming stripped 5 bases from V and 6 bases from J, with 17 bases between. The CDR3 covers 14 residues. CDR1 and CDR2 from the germline V gene are MDHEN and SYDVKM. CDR3 in DNA: TGTGCCAGCAGTGGGGACGGACGTCTCCGCGAGCAGTACGTC. This sequence encodes CASSGDGRLREQYV.

This clonotype has only a few counts. The chain links TRBV29-1 to TRBJ1-2, with D perhaps TRBD1 (5 bases). Trimming shortened V by 4 bases and J by 6 bases, and 15 bases separated the two germline ends. This CDR3 contains 13 residues. Germline assignment: CDR1 SQVTM and CDR2 ANQGSEA. The CDR3: CSVAGTGANGYTF. In DNA form, the CDR3 reads TGCAGCGTTGCGGGTACCGGGGCGAATGGCTACACCTTC.

There are a few counts of this clonotype. The chain employs TRBV27 and TRBJ1-6, with D tentatively TRBD1 (5 bases). The CDR3 runs 12 residues. Germline V gene data show CDR1 as MNHEY and CDR2 as SMNVEV (reference sequence). V was shortened by 6 bases and J by 14 bases, with 14 bases between the two germline ends. The CDR3 here is CASRLQVGTLHF. DNA of the CDR3: TGTGCCAGCAGGTTACAGGTCGGAACCCTCCACTTT.

This clonotype was counted many times. The chain joins TRBV7-2 to TRBJ1-2; D remains unclear. The length of the CDR3 is 16 residues. From germline, CDR1 is SGHTA and CDR2 FQGNSA. V was trimmed by 4 bases and J by 3 bases, leaving 18 bases between them. The CDR3, as DNA: TGTGCCAGCAGCTCGTATTCGCGGGCTGGAGACTATGGCTACACCTTC. Protein product: CASSSYSRAGDYGYTF. Full variable domain (outside the CDR3, taken from reference TRBV7-2 and TRBJ1-2): GAGVSQSPSNKVTEKGKDVELRCDPISGHTALYWYRQSLGQGLEFLIYFQGNSAPDKSGLPSDRFSAERTGGSVSTLTIQRTQQEDSAVYLCASSSYSRAGDYGYTFGSGTRLTVV.

On this clonotype itself: The junction departs from germline at one end; a sequencing error may be responsible. This sequence joins TRBV7-7 and TRBJ2-6; 8 bases align to TRBD1. The CDR3 consists of 18 residues. Germline CDR1 reads SSHAT; CDR2 reads FNYEAQ (reference sequence). The DNA of the CDR3 is TGTGCTAGCAGCTTAGACACGGCAGGGGGCAATGGGGCCAACGTCCTGACTTTC. This sequence encodes CASSLDTAGGNGANVLTF.

The chain uses TRBV2 and TRBJ2-7; 8 nucleotides match TRBD1. J was trimmed by 7 bases and V by 1 base; bases with no gene match: 0. The CDR3 runs 12 residues. Germline V gene lookup returns CDR1 SNHLY and CDR2 FYNNEI. CDR3 protein: CASSEGDREQYF. CDR3 coding DNA: TGTGCCAGCAGTGAAGGGGACAGGGAGCAGTACTTC. Based on the CDR3 plus reference TRBV2 and TRBJ2-7, the full variable domain is EPEVTQTPSHQVTQMGQEVILRCVPISNHLYFYWYRQILGQKVEFLVSFYNNEISEKSEIFDDQFSVERPDGSNFTLKIRSTKLEDSAMYFCASSEGDREQYFGPGTRLTVT.

This chain links TRBV28 with TRBJ1-1; a possible D gene is TRBD1 (5 bases). The V end was cut by 7 bases, the J end by 5 bases, with 14 bases between. The CDR3 runs 13 residues. CDR1 and CDR2 from the germline V gene are MDHEN and SYDVKM. The CDR3 region is CASIWTGRTEAFF. CDR3 bases: TGTGCCAGCATTTGGACGGGACGTACTGAAGCTTTCTTT.

The gene calls are TRBV6-6 and TRBJ1-5; D ambiguous. The V and J ends lost 5 bases and 2 bases respectively, with 10 bases between them. CDR1 and CDR2 (germline): MNHNY, SVGAGI (reference sequence). The CDR3 runs 14 residues. The CDR3 is CASSPTLGNQPQHF. The CDR3 DNA follows: TGTGCCAGCAGTCCCACCTTGGGCAATCAGCCCCAGCATTTT.

This clonotype was seen a few times. V usage is TRBV3-1 and J usage is TRBJ1-1; possibly TRBD1 for D (6 bases). V lost 6 bases and J lost 5, with 13 bases in between. The germline V gene has CDR1 LGHDT and CDR2 YNNKEL (reference sequence). The CDR3 length is 13 residues. CDR3 in DNA: TGTGCCAGCAGAACGACAGGTAAGACTGAAGCTTTCTTT. This translates into CASRTTGKTEAFF.

At least ten counts were recorded for this clonotype. This chain joins TRBV29-1 and TRBJ2-2; a possible D gene is TRBD1 (6 bases). V lost 5 bases and J 6 bases, leaving 10 bases between the germline ends. This CDR3 spans 12 amino acids. Per germline, CDR1 SQVTM and CDR2 ANQGSEA. This CDR3 is CSVYDRPGELFF. The CDR3 nucleotides are TGCAGCGTTTATGACAGGCCCGGGGAGCTGTTTTTT.

There are many counts of this clonotype. The rearrangement joins TRBV27 to TRBJ2-3, with no clear D. Germline V CDR1 and CDR2: MNHEY, SMNVEV (reference sequence). The CDR3 covers 14 residues. V was trimmed by 3 bases and J by 2 bases, leaving 9 bases between them. The CDR3 sequence: CASSFSAYTDTQYF. CDR3 sequence (DNA): TGTGCCAGCAGTTTCTCCGCATACACAGATACGCAGTATTTT.

The chain couples TRBV3-1 to TRBJ2-1, with D possibly being TRBD1 or TRBD2 (5 bases each). Germline-derived CDR1 and CDR2 are LGHDT and YNNKEL (reference sequence). V was cut by 0 bases and J by 15 bases, with 15 bases left in between. The CDR3 runs 13 residues. The CDR3 reads CASSQDSGPLMFF. In nucleotides, the CDR3 is TGTGCCAGCAGCCAAGATTCGGGACCCCTAATGTTCTTC.

Only a few counts were recorded for this clonotype. The CDR3, as DNA: TGCAGCGTTGACGCAGGGGGCGATGGCTACACCTTC. Translating it yields CSVDAGGDGYTF. The chain has TRBV29-1 and TRBJ1-2; 8 nucleotides line up with TRBD1. The junction had 3 bases not matched to a gene; V was cut back by 3 bases and J by 6 bases. Germline V gene data show CDR1 as SQVTM and CDR2 as ANQGSEA. The CDR3 loop spans 12 amino acids.

This clonotype was seen ten or more times. The CDR3 coding sequence is TGTGCCAGCAGATCTACAGGGGGCCAGTTCACTGAAGCTTTCTTT. The encoded protein is CASRSTGGQFTEAFF. The chain joins TRBV6-2 or TRBV6-3 to TRBJ1-1; 9 bases fit TRBD1. Germline V lookup: CDR1 MNHEY, CDR2 SVGEGT. The CDR3 is made up of 15 amino acids. V dropped 6 bases and J dropped 4; count of bases not matched to a gene: 9.

By its share, this clonotype is medium-sized (0.01 to 0.1%). The V gene is TRBV24-1, the J gene TRBJ2-1; 7 bases fit TRBD1. Trimming took 4 bases from V and 14 from J; bases not matched to a gene: 10. The CDR3 runs 13 residues. Germline CDR1 KGHDR, CDR2 SFDVKD. In DNA form, the CDR3 reads TGTGCCACCAGTGACACCGACAGGGACGATAAGTTCTTC. Translating gives CATSDTDRDDKFF.

This clonotype was detected many times. This chain links TRBV2 with TRBJ1-1; no reliable D call. Germline lookup yields CDR1 SNHLY and CDR2 FYNNEI. The V end was cut by 8 bases, the J end by 1 base, with 8 bases between. The CDR3 contains 12 residues. The CDR3 nucleotides read TGTGCCAGCCTTAAGCGGAACACTGAAGCTTTCTTT. This translates into CASLKRNTEAFF.

This clonotype was counted a few times. The chain couples TRBV6-6 to TRBJ1-2, with 7 bases fitting TRBD1. This CDR3 region has 15 residues. The J segment lost 1 base and the V segment lost 0 bases, leaving 2 bases of the junction unmatched. Germline values: CDR1 MNHNY, CDR2 SVGAGI (reference sequence). The CDR3 is CASSYSTGLNYGYTF. The CDR3 coding sequence is TGTGCCAGCAGTTACTCGACAGGGCTTAACTATGGCTACACCTTC.

This clonotype was observed many times. The rearrangement links TRBV6-2 or TRBV6-3 to TRBJ1-5; 7 bases fit TRBD1. CDR1 and CDR2 (germline): MNHEY, SVGEGT. The CDR3 covers 15 residues. V trimming: 6 bases; J trimming: 0 bases; junction bases outside the gene matches: 5. The CDR3 reads CASSRTGYSNQPQHF. In nucleotides, the CDR3 is TGTGCCAGCAGCCGGACAGGTTATAGCAATCAGCCCCAGCATTTT.

This clonotype was counted at least ten times. DNA of the CDR3: TGTGCCAGCAGGGCGAAACAGTACGTC. It translates to CASRAKQYV. The chain links TRBV21-1 to TRBJ2-7. TRBV21-1 counts as a pseudogene. The CDR3 is 9 amino acids.

This clonotype was detected a few times. The chain recombines TRBV20-1 with TRBJ2-1; D perhaps matches TRBD1 (6 bases). Germline CDR1 DFQATT, CDR2 SNEGSKA (reference sequence). The CDR3 sequence is 16 residues long. V was cut by 0 bases and J by 0 bases, with 12 bases left in between. CDR3 residues: CSARDPRGSSYNEQFF. For the CDR3, the DNA is TGCAGTGCTAGAGACCCCAGGGGCAGCTCCTACAATGAGCAGTTCTTC.

This rearrangement joins TRBV11-2 to TRBJ2-2, with 10 bases aligning to TRBD2. The germline gives CDR1 SGHAT, CDR2 FQNNGV. V dropped 4 bases and J dropped 4; count of bases not matched to a gene: 6. CDR3 size: 16 residues. CDR3 amino acids: CASSSLLAGVTGELFF. CDR3 in DNA: TGTGCCAGCAGCTCTCTCCTAGCGGGGGTCACCGGGGAGCTGTTTTTT.

The chain is built from TRBV28 and TRBJ2-7; 7 nucleotides agree with TRBD1. The junction had 9 bases not matched to a gene; V was cut back by 6 bases and J by 4 bases. The CDR3 runs 14 residues. Germline loops: CDR1 MDHEN, CDR2 SYDVKM. The CDR3 spells CASRSPGTVYEQYF. As DNA, the CDR3 is TGTGCCAGCAGGTCTCCCGGGACAGTATACGAGCAGTACTTC. The full variable domain, its missing parts supplied by reference TRBV28 and TRBJ2-7, is DVKVTQSSRYLVKRTGEKVFLECVQDMDHENMFWYRQDPGLGLRLIYFSYDVKMKEKGDIPEGYSVSREKKERFSLILESASTNQTSMYLCASRSPGTVYEQYFGPGTRLTVT.

This clonotype was seen repeatedly, ten times or more. The chain couples TRBV4-1 to TRBJ1-5; TRBD1 might be the D (6 bases). V was trimmed by 1 base and J by 1 base, leaving 14 bases between them. Germline V gene lookup returns CDR1 MGHRA and CDR2 YSYEKL. The CDR3 loop spans 17 amino acids. In nucleotides, the CDR3 is TGCGCCAGCAGCCAAGGACCGGGACAAACAAGCAATCAGCCCCAGCATTTT. Protein product: CASSQGPGQTSNQPQHF.

The rearrangement uses TRBV12-5 and TRBJ2-1, with D perhaps TRBD1 or TRBD2 (6 bases each). The length of the CDR3 is 15 residues. The V end lost 7 bases, the J end lost 0 bases, and 13 bases lay between the germline ends. Per the germline V gene, CDR1 is LGHNT and CDR2 is FRNRAP. This CDR3 reads CASARGTNSYNEQFF. CDR3 coding DNA: TGTGCTAGTGCCCGCGGGACAAACTCCTACAATGAGCAGTTCTTC.

The chain couples TRBV2 to TRBJ1-2; maybe TRBD1 (5 bases). CDR1 and CDR2 from the germline V gene are SNHLY and FYNNEI. The CDR3 loop spans 15 amino acids. Between the trimmed V and J ends, which lost 5 bases and 2 bases, there was a span of 15 bases. The CDR3 reads CASSPRQTDNYGYTF. The CDR3 nucleotides read TGTGCCAGCAGTCCCCGTCAGACAGACAACTATGGCTACACCTTC.